What follows is one T cell receptor beta chain and its context. CDR3 length equals 19 residues. The V and J ends lost 1 base and 4 bases, in that order; junction bases with no gene match: 12. Looked up from germline, CDR1 is MNHEY and CDR2 is SMNVEV (reference sequence). Profiling relied on immunoSEQ multiplex PCR, and the TCRdb table lists in-frame clones only, not all of them. The sample holds some 40,000 clones; 85% to 90% are singletons and the top ten take approximately 0.6%. The data derive from a study of T cell changes during pregnancy in multiple sclerosis. This receptor was obtained from a female donor with multiple sclerosis, enrolled in a pregnancy study. The V and J genes are TRBV27 and TRBJ2-7; 14 bases agree with TRBD2. The input for sequencing was CD4+ T cells from peripheral blood mononuclear cells, taken in the first trimester of pregnancy. This chain's CDR3 is CASSLFATGTSGSGYEQYF. CDR3 DNA: TGTGCCAGCAGTTTATTTGCCACCGGGACTAGCGGGAGCGGGTACGAGCAGTACTTC.